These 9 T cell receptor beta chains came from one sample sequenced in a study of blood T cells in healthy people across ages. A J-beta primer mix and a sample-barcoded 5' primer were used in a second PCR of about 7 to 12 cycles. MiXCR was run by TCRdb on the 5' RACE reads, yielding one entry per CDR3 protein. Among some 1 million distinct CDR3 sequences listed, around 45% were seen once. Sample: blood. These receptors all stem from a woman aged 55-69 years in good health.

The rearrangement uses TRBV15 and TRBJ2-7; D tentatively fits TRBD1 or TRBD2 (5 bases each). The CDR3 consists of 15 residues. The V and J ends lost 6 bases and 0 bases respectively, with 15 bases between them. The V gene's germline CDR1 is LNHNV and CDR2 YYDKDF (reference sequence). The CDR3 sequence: CATRGDRVSSYEQYF. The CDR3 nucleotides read TGTGCCACCAGGGGGGACCGGGTAAGCTCCTACGAGCAGTACTTC. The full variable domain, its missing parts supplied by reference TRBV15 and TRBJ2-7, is DAMVIQNPRYQVTQFGKPVTLSCSQTLNHNVMYWYQQKSSQAPKLLFHYYDKDFNNEADTPDNFQSRRPNTSFCFLDIRSPGLGDTAMYLCATRGDRVSSYEQYFGPGTRLTVT.

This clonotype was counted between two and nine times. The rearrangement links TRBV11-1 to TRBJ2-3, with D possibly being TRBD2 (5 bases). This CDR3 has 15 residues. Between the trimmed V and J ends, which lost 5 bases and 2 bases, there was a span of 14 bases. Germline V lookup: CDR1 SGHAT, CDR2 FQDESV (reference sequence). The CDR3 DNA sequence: TGTGCCAGCAGCCTTAGGGAGAGGCCCACAGATACGCAGTATTTT. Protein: CASSLRERPTDTQYF.

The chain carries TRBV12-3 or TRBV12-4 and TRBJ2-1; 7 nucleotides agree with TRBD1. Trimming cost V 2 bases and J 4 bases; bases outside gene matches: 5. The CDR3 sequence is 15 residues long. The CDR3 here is CASSLWAGGYNEQFF. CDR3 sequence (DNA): TGTGCCAGCAGTTTATGGGCAGGGGGTTACAATGAGCAGTTCTTC.

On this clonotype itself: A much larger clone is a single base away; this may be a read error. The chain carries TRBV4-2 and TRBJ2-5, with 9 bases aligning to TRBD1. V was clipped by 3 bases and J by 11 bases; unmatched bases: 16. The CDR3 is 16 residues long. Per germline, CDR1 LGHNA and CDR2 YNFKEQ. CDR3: CASSHRTGALYNEQYF. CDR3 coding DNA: TGTGCCAGCAGCCACCGGACAGGGGCTCTCTACAATGAGCAGTACTTC.

CDR3: CASRGGRNYEQYF. In DNA form, the CDR3 reads TGTGCCAGTAGAGGAGGGAGGAACTACGAGCAGTACTTC. This chain links TRBV19 with TRBJ2-4; a possible D gene is TRBD2 (6 bases). The J call may be faulty, since TRBJ2-7 better matches the DNA end. The germline V gene has CDR1 LNHDA and CDR2 SQIVND (reference sequence). CDR3 length equals 13 residues.

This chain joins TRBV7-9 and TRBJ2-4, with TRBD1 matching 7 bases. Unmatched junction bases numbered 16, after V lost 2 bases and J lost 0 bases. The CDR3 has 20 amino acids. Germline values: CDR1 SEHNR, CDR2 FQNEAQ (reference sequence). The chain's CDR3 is CASSLYPTGTADLAKNIQYF. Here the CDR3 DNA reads TGTGCCAGCAGCTTATATCCGACCGGGACAGCGGATCTAGCCAAAAACATTCAGTACTTC.

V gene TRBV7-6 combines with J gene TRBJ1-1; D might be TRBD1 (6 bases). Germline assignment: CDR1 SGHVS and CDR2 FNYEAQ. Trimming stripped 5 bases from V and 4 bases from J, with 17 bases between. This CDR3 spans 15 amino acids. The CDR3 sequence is CASSQHREEVTEAFF. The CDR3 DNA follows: TGTGCCAGCAGCCAACACAGGGAGGAGGTCACTGAAGCTTTCTTT. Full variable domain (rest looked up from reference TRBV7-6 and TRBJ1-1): GAGVSQSPRYKVTKRGQDVALRCDPISGHVSLYWYRQALGQGPEFLTYFNYEAQQDKSGLPNDRFSAERPEGSISTLTIQRTEQRDSAMYRCASSQHREEVTEAFFGQGTRLTVV.

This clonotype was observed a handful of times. The CDR3 here is CASSGTSTTEQFF. For the CDR3, the DNA is TGTGCCAGCAGCGGCACTAGCACCACTGAGCAGTTCTTC. The chain is built from TRBV9 and TRBJ2-1; D might be TRBD2 (6 bases). The CDR3 spans 13 residues. Trimming took off 3 bases at V and 9 bases at J, with 13 bases between the two ends. Germline V gene sequence: CDR1 SGDLS, CDR2 YYNGEE.

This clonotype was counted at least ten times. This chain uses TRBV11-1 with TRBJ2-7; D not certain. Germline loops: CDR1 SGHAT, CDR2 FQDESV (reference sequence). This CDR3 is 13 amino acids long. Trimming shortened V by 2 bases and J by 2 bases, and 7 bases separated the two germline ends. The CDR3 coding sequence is TGTGCCAGCAGCTTATTGTTGGCCTACGAGCAGTACTTC. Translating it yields CASSLLLAYEQYF.